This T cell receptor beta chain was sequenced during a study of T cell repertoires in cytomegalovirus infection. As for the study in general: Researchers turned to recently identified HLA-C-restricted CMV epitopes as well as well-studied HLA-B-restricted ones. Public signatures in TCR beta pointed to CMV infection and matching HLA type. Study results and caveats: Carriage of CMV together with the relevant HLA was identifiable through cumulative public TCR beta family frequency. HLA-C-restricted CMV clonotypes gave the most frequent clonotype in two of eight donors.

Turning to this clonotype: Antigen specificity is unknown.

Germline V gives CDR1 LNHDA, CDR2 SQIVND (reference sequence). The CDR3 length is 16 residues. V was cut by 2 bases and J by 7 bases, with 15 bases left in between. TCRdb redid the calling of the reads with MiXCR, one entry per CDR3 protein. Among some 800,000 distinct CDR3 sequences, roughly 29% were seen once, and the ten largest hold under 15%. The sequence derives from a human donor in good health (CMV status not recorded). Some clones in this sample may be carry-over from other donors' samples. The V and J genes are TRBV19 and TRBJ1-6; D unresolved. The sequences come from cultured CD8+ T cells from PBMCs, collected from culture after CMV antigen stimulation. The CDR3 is CASSITDSGGNSPLHF. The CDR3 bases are TGTGCCAGTAGTATAACGGACTCGGGAGGAAATTCACCCCTCCACTTT.